These 30 T cell receptor beta chains were all obtained from the same sample, sequenced in a study of cytomegalovirus exposure and HLA in healthy donors. PCR was performed using 60 Vbeta and 13 Jbeta primers. Sequencing was performed with immunoSEQ multiplex PCR; in TCRdb, only in-frame clones are kept and a portion is missing. The profile covers 250,000 to 350,000 clones, with roughly 88% appearing a single time and around 4% taken by the ten largest. The sequenced sample consisted of PBMCs. The source is a man aged 35-49 years in good health and CMV-seropositive.

The chain joins TRBV9 to TRBJ2-1; 9 bases are a match to TRBD2. The CDR3 is 18 amino acids. Trimming cost V 0 bases and J 0 bases; bases outside gene matches: 7. Germline V gives CDR1 SGDLS, CDR2 YYNGEE. The CDR3 DNA sequence: TGTGCCAGCAGCGTAGGCGGACTAGCGTCACCCTCCTACAATGAGCAGTTCTTC. This gives the protein CASSVGGLASPSYNEQFF.

The rearrangement uses TRBV10-1 and TRBJ2-1; 7 nucleotides align to TRBD2. The CDR3 spans 17 residues. V gave up 4 bases and J gave up 0 bases; unmatched junction bases: 9. Per germline, CDR1 WNHNN and CDR2 SYGVQD (reference sequence). CDR3 bases: TGCGCCAGCAGTGGACGGGGCGGCGGGAGCTCCTACAATGAGCAGTTCTTC. Amino acids: CASSGRGGGSSYNEQFF.

The genes are TRBV7-6 and TRBJ1-4, with 7 nucleotides matching TRBD1. The germline V gene has CDR1 SGHVS and CDR2 FNYEAQ. The CDR3 has 15 amino acids. V was pared by 4 bases and J by 4 bases, with 6 bases of the junction left unmatched. The chain's CDR3 is CASSYYRGNNEKLFF. In DNA, the CDR3 is TGTGCCAGCAGCTATTACAGGGGAAATAATGAAAAACTGTTTTTT.

This clone was seen a single time. J is TRBJ1-2 and V is TRBV7-9, with TRBD1 identical over 7 bases. CDR1 is SEHNR and CDR2 is FQNEAQ in the germline V gene (reference sequence). The V segment lost 1 base and the J segment 4 bases; nucleotides outside the gene matches: 6. This CDR3 is 15 amino acids long. CDR3 sequence (DNA): TGTGCCAGCAGCTTAGGACAGGGAAATCGCTATGGCTACACCTTC. This sequence encodes CASSLGQGNRYGYTF. Using reference TRBV7-9 and TRBJ1-2 for the parts outside the CDR3, the full variable domain is DTGVSQNPRHKITKRGQNVTFRCDPISEHNRLYWYRQTLGQGPEFLTYFQNEAQLEKSRLLSDRFSAERPKGSFSTLEIQRTEQGDSAMYLCASSLGQGNRYGYTFGSGTRLTVV.

This chain uses TRBV29-1 with TRBJ1-4; 9 bases line up with TRBD1. This CDR3 region has 13 residues. CDR1 SQVTM and CDR2 ANQGSEA come from the germline V gene. Trimming cost V 6 bases and J 8 bases; bases outside gene matches: 7. The chain's CDR3 is CSVRTGVGEKLFF. The CDR3 DNA sequence: TGCAGCGTCCGGACAGGGGTAGGGGAAAAACTGTTTTTT.

This clone has a handful of counts. CDR3 sequence reads: CASSGYRGNQPQHF. The CDR3 DNA sequence: TGTGCCAGCAGTGGGTACAGGGGGAATCAGCCCCAGCATTTT. V is TRBV6-5 and J is TRBJ1-5, with 8 bases lining up with TRBD1. The CDR3 is made up of 14 amino acids. Trimming took 5 bases from V and 4 from J; bases not matched to a gene: 4. CDR1 is MNHEY, CDR2 SVGAGI, per germline.

The V call is TRBV30, the J call TRBJ1-4; 7 bases match TRBD1. The CDR3 runs 12 residues. CDR1 GTSNPN and CDR2 SVGIG come from the germline V gene (reference sequence). V trimming: 4 bases; J trimming: 5 bases; junction bases outside the gene matches: 1. CDR3 in DNA: TGTGCCTGGACAGGGGGGAATGAAAAACTGTTTTTT. Translation: CAWTGGNEKLFF.

The gene calls are TRBV7-2 and TRBJ2-2; D remains unclear. Germline V gene sequence: CDR1 SGHTA, CDR2 FQGNSA. This CDR3 comprises 14 residues. Trimming removed 5 bases at V and 6 bases at J, with 13 bases between. The CDR3 DNA reads TGTGCCAGCAGCCCCCCTCCCCAGTCCGGGGAGCTGTTTTTT. It codes for CASSPPPQSGELFF. Drawing the rest from reference TRBV7-2 and TRBJ2-2, the complete variable domain is GAGVSQSPSNKVTEKGKDVELRCDPISGHTALYWYRQSLGQGLEFLIYFQGNSAPDKSGLPSDRFSAERTGGSVSTLTIQRTQQEDSAVYLCASSPPPQSGELFFGEGSRLTVL.

V is TRBV2 and J is TRBJ2-7, with 11 bases aligning to TRBD2. The CDR3 spans 16 residues. The germline CDR1 and CDR2 sequences are SNHLY and FYNNEI. J gave up 3 bases and V 7 bases, and 11 bases lay outside the gene matches. In nucleotides, the CDR3 is TGTGCCAGCATGGGGACTAGCGGCGGGAGGGGCTACGAGCAGTACTTC. Translation gives CASMGTSGGRGYEQYF.

The J gene is TRBJ2-3, the V gene TRBV5-1, with D maybe TRBD2 (5 bases). This CDR3 has 14 amino acids. V lost 0 bases and J lost 4, with 9 bases in between. The germline V gene encodes CDR1 SGHRS and CDR2 YFSETQ. Here the CDR3 reads CASSLAVGADTQYF. The CDR3 DNA reads as TGCGCCAGCAGCTTGGCCGTGGGAGCAGATACGCAGTATTTT.

V usage is TRBV10-3 and J usage is TRBJ2-7; 12 bases align to TRBD1. The V segment lost 4 bases and the J segment 4 bases; nucleotides outside the gene matches: 2. CDR3 length equals 14 residues. Germline CDR1 and CDR2: ENHRY and SYGVKD. For the CDR3, the DNA is TGTGCCATCAGTGGGGGACAGGGGGCTTACGAGCAGTACTTC. Protein: CAISGGQGAYEQYF.

For this clone: Other DNA sequences in this sample translate to the same CDR3. V is TRBV19 and J is TRBJ1-1; no clear D. The germline gives CDR1 LNHDA, CDR2 SQIVND (reference sequence). Deletions cut 1 base from V and 6 bases from J, with 6 bases between. The CDR3 contains 12 residues. The CDR3 protein is CASSIGSAEAFF. The CDR3 nucleotides read TGTGCCAGTAGTATAGGGAGCGCTGAAGCTTTCTTT.

A few counts support this clone. The rearrangement links TRBV6-5 to TRBJ2-7; 7 bases map to TRBD1. The germline V gene has CDR1 MNHEY and CDR2 SVGAGI. V gave up 6 bases and J gave up 4 bases; unmatched junction bases: 6. This CDR3 has 13 residues. CDR3 sequence reads: CASRAGTDYEQYF. CDR3 coding DNA: TGTGCCAGCAGGGCCGGGACAGATTACGAGCAGTACTTC.

In nucleotides, the CDR3 is TGTGCCAGCAGTGATCAATGCCAGGGGCGTTGCACAGATACGCAGTATTTT. Translation: CASSDQCQGRCTDTQYF. The chain joins TRBV6-4 to TRBJ2-3; D is possibly TRBD1 (6 bases). This CDR3 has 17 residues. The V and J ends lost 3 bases and 1 base respectively, with 17 bases between them. Germline V lookup: CDR1 MRHNA, CDR2 SNTAGT.

V usage is TRBV18 and J usage is TRBJ2-1; a possible D gene is TRBD2 (6 bases). V was clipped by 6 bases and J by 7 bases, with 13 bases between them. The CDR3 is 13 amino acids. The germline gives CDR1 KGHSH, CDR2 LQKENI. CDR3 sequence (DNA): TGTGCCAGCTCGGACGGAGGGGCGAATGAGCAGTTCTTC. This gives the protein CASSDGGANEQFF.

As regards this clone: This sample includes further DNA sequences coding for the same CDR3. This sequence joins TRBV2 and TRBJ1-1; TRBD1 aligns across 7 bases. The CDR3 runs to 14 residues. Losses at the gene ends were 5 bases for V and 5 bases for J; bases not matched to a gene: 8. Germline lookup yields CDR1 SNHLY and CDR2 FYNNEI. CDR3 region: CASSKTGAGTEAFF. In nucleotides, the CDR3 is TGTGCCAGCAGTAAAACAGGGGCTGGGACTGAAGCTTTCTTT.

The genes are TRBV5-4 and TRBJ2-1; 12 bases align to TRBD2. Germline V gene sequence: CDR1 SGHNT, CDR2 YYREEE (reference sequence). With 3 bases clipped from V and 6 bases from J, the junction kept 10 bases outside the gene matches. The CDR3 loop spans 17 amino acids. CDR3 DNA sequence: TGTGCCAGCAGCTCCCCCCTAGCGGGAGGGCTCAGCAATGAGCAGTTCTTC. It specifies CASSSPLAGGLSNEQFF.

V usage is TRBV5-8 and J usage is TRBJ2-7, with 9 bases fitting TRBD1. V lost 0 bases to trimming and J lost 2 bases; unmatched junction nucleotides: 9. The CDR3 length is 17 residues. The V gene's germline CDR1 is SGHTS and CDR2 YDEGEE. The CDR3 coding sequence is TGTGCCAGCAGCTTGGCTAGGCGGGACAGGGCACCCTACGAGCAGTACTTC. It translates to CASSLARRDRAPYEQYF.

The genes are TRBV27 and TRBJ2-5; TRBD1 aligns across 7 bases. The end of the DNA is better explained by TRBJ2-7, so the J call may be wrong. Germline CDR1 is MNHEY and CDR2 is SMNVEV (reference sequence). The CDR3 has 13 residues. CDR3 sequence: CASSLFPGGEQYF. The CDR3, as DNA: TGTGCCAGCAGTTTATTTCCAGGGGGCGAGCAGTACTTC.

This rearrangement joins TRBV2 to TRBJ2-1; perhaps TRBD1 as D (6 bases). From germline, CDR1 is SNHLY and CDR2 FYNNEI. V lost 8 bases and J 0 bases, leaving 8 bases between the germline ends. CDR3 size: 13 residues. The CDR3 DNA is TGTGCCAGCGGGGGCGACTCCTACAATGAGCAGTTCTTC. Translation: CASGGDSYNEQFF.

The chain links TRBV7-9 to TRBJ1-2, with 11 bases aligning to TRBD1. CDR3 length: 17 amino acids. Germline V CDR1 and CDR2: SEHNR, FQNEAQ (reference sequence). The V and J ends lost 3 bases and 4 bases, in that order; junction bases with no gene match: 10. Here the CDR3 reads CASSFYGQGALSYGYTF. The CDR3 nucleotides read TGTGCCAGCAGCTTTTACGGACAGGGGGCGCTTAGCTATGGCTACACCTTC.

V usage is TRBV7-9 and J usage is TRBJ2-5; 7 nucleotides match TRBD1. Germline V CDR1 and CDR2: SEHNR, FQNEAQ (reference sequence). Losses at the gene ends were 3 bases for V and 3 bases for J; bases not matched to a gene: 7. CDR3 length: 15 residues. The CDR3 DNA reads as TGTGCCAGCAGCTTCACGGGACAGAAAAAAGAGACCCAGTACTTC. Translating it yields CASSFTGQKKETQYF.

This chain joins TRBV6-1 and TRBJ2-1; unclear D gene. V was shortened by 6 bases and J by 7 bases, with 10 bases between the two germline ends. This CDR3 comprises 12 residues. Looked up from germline, CDR1 is MNHNS and CDR2 is SASEGT. The chain's CDR3 is CASRPRLNEQFF. In nucleotides, the CDR3 is TGTGCCAGCAGACCCCGACTTAATGAGCAGTTCTTC.

The V gene is TRBV7-8, the J gene TRBJ2-7; the D is unclear. This CDR3 is built from 12 residues. Germline values: CDR1 SGHVS, CDR2 FQNEAQ. V was trimmed by 0 bases and J by 6 bases, leaving 6 bases between them. CDR3: CASSLASLEQYF. The CDR3 coding sequence is TGTGCCAGCAGCTTAGCGAGTCTCGAGCAGTACTTC.

The chain couples TRBV10-3 to TRBJ2-2; 8 bases line up with TRBD1. V shed 3 bases and J 3 bases; nucleotides not matched to a gene: 3. The CDR3 covers 15 residues. Germline loops: CDR1 ENHRY, CDR2 SYGVKD. The CDR3 DNA reads as TGTGCCATCAGTGAAGCGACAGGGGACACCGGGGAGCTGTTTTTT. The encoded protein is CAISEATGDTGELFF.

The chain is built from TRBV7-2 and TRBJ2-3; TRBD2 matches 13 bases. CDR1 SGHTA and CDR2 FQGNSA come from the germline V gene. V shed 5 bases, J shed 5 bases, and the junction held 7 bases outside the gene matches. The CDR3 has 16 amino acids. The CDR3 spells CASSLGLAGVEDTQYF. CDR3 bases: TGTGCCAGCAGCCTAGGACTAGCGGGAGTAGAAGATACGCAGTATTTT.

This clone was found once. The junction shows a germline mismatch at one end, possibly a read error. V is TRBV7-9 and J is TRBJ1-1, with D maybe TRBD1 (6 bases). The CDR3 is made up of 16 amino acids. Germline lookup yields CDR1 SEHNR and CDR2 FQNEAQ (reference sequence). This chain's CDR3 is CSSSPPTRGGLTEAFF. CDR3 bases: TGTTCCAGCAGCCCCCCCACTAGGGGGGGTCTCACTGAAGCTTTCTTT.

The chain uses TRBV2 and TRBJ2-2; 7 nucleotides match TRBD2. Germline V gene data show CDR1 as SNHLY and CDR2 as FYNNEI. After removal of 3 bases from V and 0 bases from J, the junction contained 4 bases not matched to a gene. The CDR3 is made up of 16 amino acids. The DNA for the CDR3 is TGTGCCAGCAGTGAGAGGCTAGCGGCGAACACCGGGGAGCTGTTTTTT. This sequence encodes CASSERLAANTGELFF.

The V and J genes are TRBV2 and TRBJ2-2; TRBD1 is a possible D gene (6 bases). This CDR3 is 14 amino acids long. Trimming shortened V by 8 bases and J by 0 bases, and 10 bases separated the two germline ends. Germline CDR1 and CDR2: SNHLY and FYNNEI. CDR3 amino acids: CASLGASNTGELFF. CDR3 nucleotides: TGTGCCAGCCTGGGGGCCTCGAACACCGGGGAGCTGTTTTTT.

The V gene is TRBV27, the J gene TRBJ2-7; 12 bases agree with TRBD1. Germline values: CDR1 MNHEY, CDR2 SMNVEV (reference sequence). V shed 9 bases and J 3 bases; nucleotides not matched to a gene: 18. CDR3 length: 18 amino acids. This CDR3 is CASDPQPGQGAEGYEQYF. Written as DNA, the CDR3 is TGTGCCAGTGACCCTCAGCCGGGACAGGGGGCTGAGGGCTACGAGCAGTACTTC.